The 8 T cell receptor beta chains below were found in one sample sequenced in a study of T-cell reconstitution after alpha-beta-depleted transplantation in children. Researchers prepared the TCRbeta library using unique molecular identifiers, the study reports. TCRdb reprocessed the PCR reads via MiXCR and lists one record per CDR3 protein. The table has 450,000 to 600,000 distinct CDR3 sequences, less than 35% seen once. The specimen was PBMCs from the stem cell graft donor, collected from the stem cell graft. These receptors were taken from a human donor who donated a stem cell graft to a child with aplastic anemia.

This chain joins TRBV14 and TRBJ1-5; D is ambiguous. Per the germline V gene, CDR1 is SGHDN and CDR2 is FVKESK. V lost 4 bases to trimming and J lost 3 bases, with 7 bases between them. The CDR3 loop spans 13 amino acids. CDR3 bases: TGTGCCAGCAGCCGAAGGAACAATCAGCCCCAGCATTTT. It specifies CASSRRNNQPQHF.

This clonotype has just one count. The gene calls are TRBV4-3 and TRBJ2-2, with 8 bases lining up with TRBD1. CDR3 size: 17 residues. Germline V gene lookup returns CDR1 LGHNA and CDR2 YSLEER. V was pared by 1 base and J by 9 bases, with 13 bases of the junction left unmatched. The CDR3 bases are TGCGCCAGCAGCCAAGTCTCAACAGGGGGGATGAGCCGGGAGCTGTTTTTT. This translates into CASSQVSTGGMSRELFF.

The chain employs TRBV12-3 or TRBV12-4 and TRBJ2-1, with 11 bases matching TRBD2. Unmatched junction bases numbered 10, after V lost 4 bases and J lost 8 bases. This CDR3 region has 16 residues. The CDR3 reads CASSSWGSGRVDEQFF. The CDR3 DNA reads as TGTGCCAGCAGTTCGTGGGGTAGCGGGAGGGTAGATGAGCAGTTCTTC.

CDR3 sequence (DNA): TGTGCCAGCAGTTGGGGGGGCGAGTACAATGAGCAGTTCTTC. Translated, it gives CASSWGGEYNEQFF. This chain uses TRBV7-6 with TRBJ2-1; maybe TRBD2 (7 bases). Germline CDR1 is SGHVS and CDR2 is FNYEAQ. V shed 6 bases and J shed 4 bases, with 13 bases lying between them. The length of the CDR3 is 14 residues.

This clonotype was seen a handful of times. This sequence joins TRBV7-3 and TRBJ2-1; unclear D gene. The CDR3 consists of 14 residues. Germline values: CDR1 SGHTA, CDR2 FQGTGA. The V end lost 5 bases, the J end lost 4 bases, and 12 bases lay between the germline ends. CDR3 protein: CASSRMAPYNEQFF. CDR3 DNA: TGTGCCAGCAGCCGCATGGCACCTTACAATGAGCAGTTCTTC.

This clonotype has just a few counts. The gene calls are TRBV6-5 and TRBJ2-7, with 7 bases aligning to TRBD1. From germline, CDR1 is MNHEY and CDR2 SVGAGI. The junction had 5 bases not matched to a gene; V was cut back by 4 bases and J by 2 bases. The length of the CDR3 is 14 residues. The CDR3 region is CASSFRGSAYEQYF. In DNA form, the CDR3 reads TGTGCCAGCAGTTTCAGGGGGTCCGCCTACGAGCAGTACTTC.

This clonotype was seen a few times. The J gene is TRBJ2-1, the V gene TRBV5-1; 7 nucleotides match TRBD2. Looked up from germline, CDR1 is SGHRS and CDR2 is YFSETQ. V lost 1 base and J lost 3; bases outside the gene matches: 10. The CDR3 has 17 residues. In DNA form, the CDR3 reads TGCGCCAGCAGCTTGAGGTGTTGCAGGGAGGGCTACAATGAGCAGTTCTTC. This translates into CASSLRCCREGYNEQFF.

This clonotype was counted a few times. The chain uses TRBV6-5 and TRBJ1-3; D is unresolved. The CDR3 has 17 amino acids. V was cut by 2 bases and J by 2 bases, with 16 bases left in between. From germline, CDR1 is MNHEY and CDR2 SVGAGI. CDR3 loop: CASSYGSGPLAGNTIYF. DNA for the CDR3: TGTGCCAGCAGTTACGGGTCGGGCCCGCTGGCTGGAAACACCATATATTTT.